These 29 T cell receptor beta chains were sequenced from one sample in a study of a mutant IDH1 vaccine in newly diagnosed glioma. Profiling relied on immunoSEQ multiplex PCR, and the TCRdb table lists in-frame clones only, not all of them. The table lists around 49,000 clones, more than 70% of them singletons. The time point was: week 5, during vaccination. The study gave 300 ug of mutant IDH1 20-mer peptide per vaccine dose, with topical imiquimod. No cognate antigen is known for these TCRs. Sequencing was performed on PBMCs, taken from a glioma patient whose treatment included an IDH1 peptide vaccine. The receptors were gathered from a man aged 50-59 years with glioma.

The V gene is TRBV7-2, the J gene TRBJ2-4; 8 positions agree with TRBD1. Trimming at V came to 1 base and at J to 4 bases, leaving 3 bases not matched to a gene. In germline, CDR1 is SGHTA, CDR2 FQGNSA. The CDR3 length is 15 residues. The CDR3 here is CASSLGDRTKNIQYF. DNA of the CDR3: TGTGCCAGCAGCTTAGGGGACAGGACGAAAAACATTCAGTACTTC.

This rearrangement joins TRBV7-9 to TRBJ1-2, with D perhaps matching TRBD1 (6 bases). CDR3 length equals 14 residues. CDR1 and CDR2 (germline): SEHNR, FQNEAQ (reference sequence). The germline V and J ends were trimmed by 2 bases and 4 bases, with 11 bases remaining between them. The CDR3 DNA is TGTGCCAGCAGCTTAAGACAGGAGGGCTATGGCTACACCTTC. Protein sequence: CASSLRQEGYGYTF. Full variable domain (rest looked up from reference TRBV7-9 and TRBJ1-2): DTGVSQNPRHKITKRGQNVTFRCDPISEHNRLYWYRQTLGQGPEFLTYFQNEAQLEKSRLLSDRFSAERPKGSFSTLEIQRTEQGDSAMYLCASSLRQEGYGYTFGSGTRLTVV.

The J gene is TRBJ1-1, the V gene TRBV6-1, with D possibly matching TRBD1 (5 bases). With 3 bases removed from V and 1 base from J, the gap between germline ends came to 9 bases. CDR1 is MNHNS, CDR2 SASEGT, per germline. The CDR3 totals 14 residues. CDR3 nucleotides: TGTGCCAGCAGTGACCGGACACAGAACACTGAAGCTTTCTTT. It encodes CASSDRTQNTEAFF.

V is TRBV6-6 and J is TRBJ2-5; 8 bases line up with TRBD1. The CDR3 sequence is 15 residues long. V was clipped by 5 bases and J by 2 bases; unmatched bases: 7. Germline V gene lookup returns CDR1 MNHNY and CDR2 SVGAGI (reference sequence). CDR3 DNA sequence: TGTGCCAGCAGTCACGGGAACAGGGGGCAAGAGACCCAGTACTTC. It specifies CASSHGNRGQETQYF.

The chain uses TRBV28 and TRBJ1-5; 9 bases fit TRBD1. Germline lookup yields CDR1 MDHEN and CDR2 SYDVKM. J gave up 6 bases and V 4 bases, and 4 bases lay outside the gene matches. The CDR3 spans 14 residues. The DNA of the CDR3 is TGTGCCAGCAGTTCCCGGACAGGGGCTCAGCCCCAGCATTTT. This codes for CASSSRTGAQPQHF.

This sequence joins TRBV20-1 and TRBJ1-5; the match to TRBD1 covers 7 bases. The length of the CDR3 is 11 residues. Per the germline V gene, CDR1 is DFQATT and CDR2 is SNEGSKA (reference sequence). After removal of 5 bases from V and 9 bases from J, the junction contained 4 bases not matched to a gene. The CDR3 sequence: CSALNRGPQHF. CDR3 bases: TGCAGTGCTTTAAACAGGGGGCCCCAGCATTTT.

The CDR3, as DNA: TGTGCCAGCAGGCCTAGGGGGCGCGGGACTGAAGCTTTCTTT. Translation: CASRPRGRGTEAFF. The chain couples TRBV6-1 to TRBJ1-1, with 7 bases that match TRBD1. In germline, CDR1 is MNHNS, CDR2 SASEGT. The CDR3 loop spans 14 amino acids. V gave up 6 bases and J gave up 5 bases; unmatched junction bases: 9.

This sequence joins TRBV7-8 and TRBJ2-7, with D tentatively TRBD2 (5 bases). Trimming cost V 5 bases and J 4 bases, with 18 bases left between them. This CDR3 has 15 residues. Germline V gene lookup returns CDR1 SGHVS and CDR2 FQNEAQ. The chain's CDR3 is CASSPRPSGGYEQYF. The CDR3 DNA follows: TGTGCCAGCAGCCCGCGGCCTTCTGGAGGTTACGAGCAGTACTTC.

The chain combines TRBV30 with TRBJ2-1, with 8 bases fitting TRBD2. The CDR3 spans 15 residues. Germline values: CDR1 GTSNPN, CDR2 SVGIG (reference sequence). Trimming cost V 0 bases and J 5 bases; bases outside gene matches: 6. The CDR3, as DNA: TGTGCCTGGAGTGTCGGAAGCGGGGGTAACAATGAGCAGTTCTTC. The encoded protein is CAWSVGSGGNNEQFF.

CDR3 coding DNA: TGTGCCTGGAGTCTTCGGACAGGGATGAACACTGAAGCTTTCTTT. It codes for CAWSLRTGMNTEAFF. The chain employs TRBV30 and TRBJ1-1; TRBD1 aligns across 8 bases. CDR3 length: 15 amino acids. The trim removed 2 bases at V and 0 bases at J, leaving 5 bases unmatched. CDR1 is GTSNPN, CDR2 SVGIG, per germline (reference sequence).

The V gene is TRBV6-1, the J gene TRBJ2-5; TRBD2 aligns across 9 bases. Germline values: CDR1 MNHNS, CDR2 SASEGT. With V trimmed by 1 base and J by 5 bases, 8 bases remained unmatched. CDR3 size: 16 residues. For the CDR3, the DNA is TGTGCCAGCAGTGAAGACCCGCTAGCGGGGTGGGAGACCCAGTACTTC. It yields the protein CASSEDPLAGWETQYF.

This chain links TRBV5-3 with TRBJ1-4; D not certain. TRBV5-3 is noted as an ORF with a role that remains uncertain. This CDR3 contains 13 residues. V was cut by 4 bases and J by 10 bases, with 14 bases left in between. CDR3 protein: CARSRTGTAKLFF. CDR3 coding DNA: TGTGCCAGAAGCAGAACGGGCACGGCAAAACTGTTTTTT.

The CDR3 is CASSSAGSSYNEQFF. As DNA, the CDR3 is TGTGCCAGCAGTTCAGCTGGAAGCTCCTACAATGAGCAGTTCTTC. J is TRBJ2-1 and V is TRBV28; D not resolved. Germline-derived CDR1 and CDR2 are MDHEN and SYDVKM. Trimming removed 4 bases at V and 0 bases at J, with 10 bases between. This CDR3 is built from 15 residues.

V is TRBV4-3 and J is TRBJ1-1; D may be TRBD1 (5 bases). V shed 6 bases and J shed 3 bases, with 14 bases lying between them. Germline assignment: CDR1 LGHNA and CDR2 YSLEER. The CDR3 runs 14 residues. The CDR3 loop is CASRGPVGDTEAFF. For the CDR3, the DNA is TGCGCCAGCAGAGGGCCAGTAGGGGACACTGAAGCTTTCTTT.

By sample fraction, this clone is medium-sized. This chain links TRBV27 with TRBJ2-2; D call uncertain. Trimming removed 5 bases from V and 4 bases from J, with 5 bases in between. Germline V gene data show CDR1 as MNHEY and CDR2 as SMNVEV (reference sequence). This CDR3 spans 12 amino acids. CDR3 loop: CASSVLTGELFF. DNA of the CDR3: TGTGCCAGCAGTGTTCTCACCGGGGAGCTGTTTTTT.

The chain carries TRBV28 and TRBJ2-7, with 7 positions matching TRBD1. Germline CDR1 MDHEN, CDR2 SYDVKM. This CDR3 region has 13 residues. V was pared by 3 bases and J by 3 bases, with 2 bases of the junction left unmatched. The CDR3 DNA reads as TGTGCCAGCAGTTTCGCAGGGGGCTACGAGCAGTACTTC. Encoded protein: CASSFAGGYEQYF.

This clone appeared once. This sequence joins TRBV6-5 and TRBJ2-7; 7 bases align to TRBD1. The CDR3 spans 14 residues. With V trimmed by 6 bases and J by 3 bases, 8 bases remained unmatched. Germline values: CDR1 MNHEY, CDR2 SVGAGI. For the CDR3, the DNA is TGTGCCAGCAGCCCCCGACAGGGCAACTACGAGCAGTACTTC. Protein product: CASSPRQGNYEQYF.

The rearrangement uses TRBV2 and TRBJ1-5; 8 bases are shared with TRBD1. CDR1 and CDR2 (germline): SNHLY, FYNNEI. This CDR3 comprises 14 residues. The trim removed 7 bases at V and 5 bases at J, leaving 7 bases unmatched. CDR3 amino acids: CASKGQASDQPQHF. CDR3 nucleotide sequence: TGTGCCAGCAAGGGACAGGCATCGGATCAGCCCCAGCATTTT.

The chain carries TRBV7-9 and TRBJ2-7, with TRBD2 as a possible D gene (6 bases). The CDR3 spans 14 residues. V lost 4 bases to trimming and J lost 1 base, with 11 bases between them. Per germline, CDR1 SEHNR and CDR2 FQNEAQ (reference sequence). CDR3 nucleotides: TGTGCCAGCAGCTCCGGGGGAAGGTCCTACGAGCAGTACTTC. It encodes CASSSGGRSYEQYF.

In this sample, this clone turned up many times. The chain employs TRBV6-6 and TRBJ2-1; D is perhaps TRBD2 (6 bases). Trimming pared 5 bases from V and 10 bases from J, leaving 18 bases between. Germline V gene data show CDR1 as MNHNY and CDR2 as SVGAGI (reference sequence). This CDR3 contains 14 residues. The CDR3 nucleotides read TGTGCCAGCAGTAGATTGGCGGGGAAGGAAGAGCAGTTCTTC. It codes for CASSRLAGKEEQFF.

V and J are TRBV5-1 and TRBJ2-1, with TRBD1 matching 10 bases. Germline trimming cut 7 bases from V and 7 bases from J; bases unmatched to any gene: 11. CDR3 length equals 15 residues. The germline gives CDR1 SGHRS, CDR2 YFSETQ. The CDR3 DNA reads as TGCGCCAGCCGGCTCGGGGGGACAGGGGTGAATGAGCAGTTCTTC. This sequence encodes CASRLGGTGVNEQFF.

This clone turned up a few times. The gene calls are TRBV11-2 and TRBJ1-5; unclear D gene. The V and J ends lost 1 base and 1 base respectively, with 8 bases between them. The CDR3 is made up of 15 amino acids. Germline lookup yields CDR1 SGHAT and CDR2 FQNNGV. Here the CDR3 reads CASSLAGMSNQPQHF. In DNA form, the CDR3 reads TGTGCCAGCAGCTTAGCCGGGATGAGCAATCAGCCCCAGCATTTT. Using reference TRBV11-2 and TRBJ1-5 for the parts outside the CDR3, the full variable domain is EAGVAQSPRYKIIEKRQSVAFWCNPISGHATLYWYQQILGQGPKLLIQFQNNGVVDDSQLPKDRFSAERLKGVDSTLKIQPAKLEDSAVYLCASSLAGMSNQPQHFGDGTRLSIL.

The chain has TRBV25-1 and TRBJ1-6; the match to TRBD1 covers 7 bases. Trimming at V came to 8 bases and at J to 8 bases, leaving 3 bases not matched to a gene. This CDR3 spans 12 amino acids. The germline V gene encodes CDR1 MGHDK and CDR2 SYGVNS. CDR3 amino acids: CASRTGDSPLHF. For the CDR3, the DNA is TGTGCCAGCCGGACAGGTGATTCACCCCTCCACTTT.

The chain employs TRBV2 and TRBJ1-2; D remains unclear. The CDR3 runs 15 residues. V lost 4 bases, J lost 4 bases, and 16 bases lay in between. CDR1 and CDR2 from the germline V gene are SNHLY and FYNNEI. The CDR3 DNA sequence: TGTGCCAGCAGTGGTGGAACAGCCGGTATCTATGGCTACACCTTC. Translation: CASSGGTAGIYGYTF.

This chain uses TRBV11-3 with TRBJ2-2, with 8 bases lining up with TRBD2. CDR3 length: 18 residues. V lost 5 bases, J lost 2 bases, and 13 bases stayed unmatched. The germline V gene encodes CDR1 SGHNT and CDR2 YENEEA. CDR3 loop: CASSPGTSLLINTGELFF. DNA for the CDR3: TGTGCCAGCAGCCCCGGGACTAGTCTCCTTATTAACACCGGGGAGCTGTTTTTT.

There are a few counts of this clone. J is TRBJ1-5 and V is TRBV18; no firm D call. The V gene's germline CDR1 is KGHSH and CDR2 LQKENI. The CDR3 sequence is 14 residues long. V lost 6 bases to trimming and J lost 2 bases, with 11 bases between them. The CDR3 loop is CASSPDGGNQPQHF. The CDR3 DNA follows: TGTGCCAGCTCTCCGGACGGGGGCAATCAGCCCCAGCATTTT.

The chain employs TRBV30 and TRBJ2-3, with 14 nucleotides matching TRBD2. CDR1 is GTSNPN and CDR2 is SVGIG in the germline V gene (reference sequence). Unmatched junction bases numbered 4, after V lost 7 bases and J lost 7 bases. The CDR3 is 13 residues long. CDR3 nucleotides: TGTGCCTCCCGACTAGCGGGGGGGCATACGCAGTATTTT. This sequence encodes CASRLAGGHTQYF. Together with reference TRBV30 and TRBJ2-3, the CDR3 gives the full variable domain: SQTIHQWPATLVQPVGSPLSLECTVEGTSNPNLYWYRQAAGRGLQLLFYSVGIGQISSEVPQNLSASRPQDRQFILSSKKLLLSDSGFYLCASRLAGGHTQYFGPGTRLTVL.

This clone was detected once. Written as DNA, the CDR3 is TGCAGCCTCCGAGGTGGGGGCGAAGGGTACAATGAGCAGTTCTTC. Its translation is CSLRGGGEGYNEQFF. The rearrangement links TRBV29-1 to TRBJ2-1, with D perhaps TRBD1 (6 bases). Germline V gene sequence: CDR1 SQVTM, CDR2 ANQGSEA. CDR3 size: 15 residues. V gave up 8 bases and J gave up 4 bases, with 21 bases separating them.

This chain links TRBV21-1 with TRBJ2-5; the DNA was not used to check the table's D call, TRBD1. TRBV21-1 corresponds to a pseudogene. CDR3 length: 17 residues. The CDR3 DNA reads TGTGCCAGCAGCAAACCTGGGGCAGCTAGGTACCAAGAGACCCAGTACTTC. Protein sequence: CASSKPGAARYQETQYF.